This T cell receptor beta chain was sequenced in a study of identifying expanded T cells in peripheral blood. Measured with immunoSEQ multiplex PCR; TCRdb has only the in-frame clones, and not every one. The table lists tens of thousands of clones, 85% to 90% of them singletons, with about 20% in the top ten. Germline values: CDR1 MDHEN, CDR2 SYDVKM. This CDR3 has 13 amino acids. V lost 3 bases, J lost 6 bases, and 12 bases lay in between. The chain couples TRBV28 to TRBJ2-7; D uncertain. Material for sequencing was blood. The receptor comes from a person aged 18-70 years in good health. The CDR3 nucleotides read TGTGCCAGCAGTTTCCGAAGGTCCAGCGAGCAGTACTTC. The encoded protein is CASSFRRSSEQYF.